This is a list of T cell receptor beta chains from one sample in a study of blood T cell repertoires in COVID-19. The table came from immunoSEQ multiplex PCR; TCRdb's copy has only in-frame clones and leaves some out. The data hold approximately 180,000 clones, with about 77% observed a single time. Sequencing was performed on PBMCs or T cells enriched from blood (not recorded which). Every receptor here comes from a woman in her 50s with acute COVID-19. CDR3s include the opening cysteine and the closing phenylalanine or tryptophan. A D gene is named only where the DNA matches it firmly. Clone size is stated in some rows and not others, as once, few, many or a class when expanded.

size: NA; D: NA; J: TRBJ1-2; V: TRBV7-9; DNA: TGTGCCAGCAGCTTAGTCGCAGCGAACTATGGCTACACCTTC; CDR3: CASSLVAANYGYTF
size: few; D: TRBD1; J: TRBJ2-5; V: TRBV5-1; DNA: TGCGCCAGCAGCAGCCGACAGGGTGGTGAGACCCAGTACTTC; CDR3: CASSSRQGGETQYF
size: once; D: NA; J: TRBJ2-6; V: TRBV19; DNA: TGTGCCAGTAGTATGCGGGGACAGAGCTCTGGGGCCAACGTCCTGACTTTC; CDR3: CASSMRGQSSGANVLTF
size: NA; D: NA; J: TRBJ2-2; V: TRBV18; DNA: TGTGCCAGCTCACCAGAGCGATCAACCGGGGAGCTGTTTTTT; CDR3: CASSPERSTGELFF
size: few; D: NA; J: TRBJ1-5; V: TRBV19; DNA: TGTGCCAGTAGTACCTCCGGTAGTGCAATAAATCAGCCCCAGCATTTT; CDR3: CASSTSGSAINQPQHF
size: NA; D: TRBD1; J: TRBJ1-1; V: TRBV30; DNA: TGTGCCTGGAAGGGGGACAGGATGAACACTGAAGCTTTCTTT; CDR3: CAWKGDRMNTEAFF
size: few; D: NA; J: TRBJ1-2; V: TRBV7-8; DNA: TGTGCCAGCAGCTTAGCGTTAGGGGGAAAAGGCTACACCTTC; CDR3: CASSLALGGKGYTF
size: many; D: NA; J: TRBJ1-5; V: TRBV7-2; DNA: TGTGCCAGCAGCCACGGCAGGGACTTTAGCAATCAGCCCCAGCATTTT; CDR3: CASSHGRDFSNQPQHF
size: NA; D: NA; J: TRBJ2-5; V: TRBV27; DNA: TGTGCCAGCCGGTTCACCAGGCAAGAGACCCAGTACTTC; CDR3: CASRFTRQETQYF
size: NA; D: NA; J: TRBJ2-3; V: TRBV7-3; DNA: TGTGCCAGCAGCTTATCAGGGGGCACAGATACGCAGTATTTT; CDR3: CASSLSGGTDTQYF
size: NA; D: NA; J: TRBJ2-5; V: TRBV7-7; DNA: TGTGCTAGCAGCTTAACTGCCGGAGCTGGGGAGACCCAGTACTTC; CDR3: CASSLTAGAGETQYF
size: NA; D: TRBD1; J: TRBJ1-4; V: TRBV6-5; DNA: TGTGCCAGCAGACGCACAGGGGCGACTAATGAAAAACTGTTTTTT; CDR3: CASRRTGATNEKLFF